The 25 T cell receptor beta chains listed next were all sequenced from one sample in a study of blood T cell repertoires in COVID-19. Sequencing used immunoSEQ multiplex PCR; TCRdb keeps in-frame clones, though not all of them. The sample has over 100,000 clones, 75% to 90% seen once; the top ten hold around a sixth. The specimen was peripheral blood. The receptors here all came from a woman between 55 and 75 years old with acute or convalescent COVID-19.

The chain couples TRBV7-8 to TRBJ1-5; 8 nucleotides line up with TRBD1. The CDR3 runs 15 residues. Germline V gene sequence: CDR1 SGHVS, CDR2 FQNEAQ. V shed 5 bases and J 6 bases; nucleotides not matched to a gene: 9. CDR3 sequence (DNA): TGTGCCAGCAGCCTAAACAGGGGGTTCGGTCAGCCCCAGCATTTT. Translating it yields CASSLNRGFGQPQHF.

CDR3 protein: CASSLGGTANYGYTF. CDR3 nucleotides: TGTGCCAGCAGCTTAGGCGGGACAGCCAACTATGGCTACACCTTC. J is TRBJ1-2 and V is TRBV7-2, with 7 positions matching TRBD1. V lost 1 base and J lost 2; bases outside the gene matches: 4. The CDR3 totals 15 residues. From germline, CDR1 is SGHTA and CDR2 FQGNSA.

The chain links TRBV6-2 or TRBV6-3 to TRBJ2-5; the D gene is possibly TRBD2 (6 bases). V shed 7 bases and J shed 2 bases, with 23 bases lying between them. The CDR3 extends over 17 amino acids. Germline CDR1 is MNHEY and CDR2 is SVGEGT. CDR3 loop: CASTPLGRGLDQETQYF. DNA for the CDR3: TGTGCCAGCACCCCTCTGGGGCGGGGCCTGGATCAAGAGACCCAGTACTTC.

The chain has TRBV14 and TRBJ1-6; a possible D gene is TRBD1 (6 bases). Germline values: CDR1 SGHDN, CDR2 FVKESK. The CDR3 consists of 15 residues. V was clipped by 1 base and J by 9 bases, with 13 bases between them. The CDR3 reads CASSQGGTSSSPLHF. DNA for the CDR3: TGTGCCAGCAGCCAAGGAGGGACAAGCAGTTCACCCCTCCACTTT. The variable domain in full, completed from reference TRBV14 and TRBJ1-6, reads EAGVTQFPSHSVIEKGQTVTLRCDPISGHDNLYWYRRVMGKEIKFLLHFVKESKQDESGMPNNRFLAERTGGTYSTLKVQPAELEDSGVYFCASSQGGTSSSPLHFGNGTRLTVT.

The V call is TRBV11-2, the J call TRBJ1-2, with D hard to call. This CDR3 contains 15 residues. Germline values: CDR1 SGHAT, CDR2 FQNNGV. V dropped 4 bases and J dropped 0 bases, with 12 bases sitting between them. The CDR3 region is CASSSPGRANYGYTF. Here the CDR3 DNA reads TGTGCCAGCAGCTCGCCGGGGAGAGCTAACTATGGCTACACCTTC.

The chain employs TRBV7-9 and TRBJ2-7; D possibly corresponds to TRBD1 (6 bases). The CDR3 is 14 residues long. The germline V and J ends were trimmed by 3 bases and 7 bases, with 16 bases remaining between them. From germline, CDR1 is SEHNR and CDR2 FQNEAQ (reference sequence). The CDR3 loop is CASSFSKGDAEQYF. Written as DNA, the CDR3 is TGTGCCAGCAGCTTTTCAAAGGGGGACGCGGAGCAGTACTTC. Filled out from reference TRBV7-9 and TRBJ2-7, the complete variable domain reads DTGVSQNPRHKITKRGQNVTFRCDPISEHNRLYWYRQTLGQGPEFLTYFQNEAQLEKSRLLSDRFSAERPKGSFSTLEIQRTEQGDSAMYLCASSFSKGDAEQYFGPGTRLTVT.

CDR3 coding DNA: TGTGCCAGCAGCCTATTTGGGACAGGAAACTACGAGCAGTACTTC. Translating it yields CASSLFGTGNYEQYF. The rearrangement links TRBV28 to TRBJ2-7; 8 bases are a match to TRBD1. The CDR3 spans 15 residues. Germline V gene sequence: CDR1 MDHEN, CDR2 SYDVKM. J lost 3 bases, V lost 6 bases, and 10 bases had no gene match.

The chain is built from TRBV27 and TRBJ1-1; TRBD1 is a possible D gene (6 bases). CDR1 MNHEY and CDR2 SMNVEV come from the germline V gene (reference sequence). This CDR3 spans 15 amino acids. With 0 bases removed from V and 5 bases from J, the gap between germline ends came to 13 bases. CDR3 coding DNA: TGTGCCAGCAGTTTATCGCCGCGGGGGCTTACTGAAGCTTTCTTT. This codes for CASSLSPRGLTEAFF.

This clone was seen ten or more times. The rearrangement joins TRBV5-6 to TRBJ2-7, with TRBD1 identical over 10 bases. The germline V gene encodes CDR1 SGHDT and CDR2 YYEEEE. The CDR3 is 15 amino acids. With 4 bases clipped from V and 6 bases from J, the junction kept 10 bases outside the gene matches. The CDR3 loop reads CASSLLRDRGGEQYF. Here the CDR3 DNA reads TGTGCCAGCAGCCTCCTCCGGGACAGGGGCGGCGAGCAGTACTTC.

The V gene is TRBV4-2, the J gene TRBJ2-1; 7 bases map to TRBD2. Germline CDR1 LGHNA, CDR2 YNFKEQ. V was pared by 2 bases and J by 2 bases, with 9 bases of the junction left unmatched. The CDR3 consists of 17 residues. For the CDR3, the DNA is TGTGCCAGCAGCCAACCGTCGGGGGGAGCAGCCTACAATGAGCAGTTCTTC. Translated: CASSQPSGGAAYNEQFF.

This chain uses TRBV19 with TRBJ1-2; no definite D call. The ends were cut back, 8 bases at V and 4 bases at J, with 14 bases in the middle. Germline values: CDR1 LNHDA, CDR2 SQIVND (reference sequence). The CDR3 extends over 13 amino acids. The CDR3 sequence: CASRGSDSYGYTF. CDR3 nucleotide sequence: TGTGCCAGTCGGGGTTCAGACTCCTATGGCTACACCTTC.

This clone showed up just once. V is TRBV27 and J is TRBJ1-1; D may be TRBD1 (5 bases). Deletions cut 0 bases from V and 10 bases from J, with 15 bases between. Germline V gene lookup returns CDR1 MNHEY and CDR2 SMNVEV (reference sequence). The CDR3 extends over 14 amino acids. The DNA of the CDR3 is TGTGCCAGCAGTTTATCGGGGGGGGGATTTGTAGCTTTCTTT. This gives the protein CASSLSGGGFVAFF.

V gene TRBV28 combines with J gene TRBJ2-3; TRBD1 might be the D (6 bases). Trimming removed 2 bases from V and 2 bases from J, with 8 bases in between. CDR1 and CDR2 (germline): MDHEN, SYDVKM. The CDR3 sequence is 14 residues long. The CDR3 DNA reads TGTGCCAGCAGTTTACAGGGGTCCACAGATACGCAGTATTTT. This sequence encodes CASSLQGSTDTQYF.

The chain joins TRBV28 to TRBJ1-2; 9 positions match TRBD1. Unmatched junction bases numbered 0, after V lost 2 bases and J lost 5 bases. Germline-derived CDR1 and CDR2 are MDHEN and SYDVKM. CDR3 length equals 13 residues. CDR3 nucleotides: TGTGCCAGCAGTTTAGGGACAGGGTATGGCTACACCTTC. This translates into CASSLGTGYGYTF.

The chain couples TRBV30 to TRBJ2-7; the match to TRBD2 covers 8 bases. CDR1 GTSNPN and CDR2 SVGIG come from the germline V gene (reference sequence). Trimming at V came to 0 bases and at J to 6 bases, leaving 7 bases not matched to a gene. This CDR3 is 14 amino acids long. DNA for the CDR3: TGTGCCTGGAGTGTAGGAGCGGGAGACATCGAGCAGTACTTC. This codes for CAWSVGAGDIEQYF.

The chain combines TRBV7-8 with TRBJ2-1, with D unclear. V was shortened by 5 bases and J by 3 bases, with 17 bases between the two germline ends. CDR3 length: 16 residues. Germline lookup yields CDR1 SGHVS and CDR2 FQNEAQ. DNA of the CDR3: TGTGCCAGCAGCCCCCCCCCGTGGGCTCTCTACAATGAGCAGTTCTTC. Its translation is CASSPPPWALYNEQFF.

DNA for the CDR3: TGTGCCACCGGTACAGGGACCCCCTCGGTGTTCTTC. It codes for CATGTGTPSVFF. The chain is built from TRBV24-1 and TRBJ2-1; possibly TRBD1 for D (6 bases). Trimming pared 9 bases from V and 15 bases from J, leaving 20 bases between. Germline loops: CDR1 KGHDR, CDR2 SFDVKD. The CDR3 has 12 residues.

The chain couples TRBV7-2 to TRBJ2-5; 13 positions agree with TRBD2. Germline CDR1 SGHTA, CDR2 FQGNSA. The CDR3 is made up of 19 amino acids. Trimming cost V 4 bases and J 1 base; bases outside gene matches: 12. The CDR3 nucleotides read TGTGCCAGCAGCTCCAACCCTCGGACTAGCGGGAGTCCCCAAGAGACCCAGTACTTC. Amino acid sequence: CASSSNPRTSGSPQETQYF.

The V and J genes are TRBV27 and TRBJ2-7, with 8 nucleotides matching TRBD1. V shed 5 bases, J shed 2 bases, and the junction held 11 bases outside the gene matches. CDR1 is MNHEY, CDR2 SMNVEV, per germline (reference sequence). The CDR3 is 16 residues long. The CDR3 region has the DNA TGTGCCAGCAGTGTGGACAGGGCGAGGGCCCCCTACGAGCAGTACTTC. This encodes CASSVDRARAPYEQYF.

The V and J genes are TRBV3-1 (or the pseudogene TRBV3-2) and TRBJ2-1; 12 bases match TRBD2. Per germline, CDR1 LGHDT and CDR2 YNNKEL (reference sequence). This CDR3 comprises 16 residues. V lost 4 bases and J lost 7; bases outside the gene matches: 8. As DNA, the CDR3 is TGTGCCAGCAGCCTAATAGGACTAGCGGGAAAGAATGAGCAGTTCTTC. This encodes CASSLIGLAGKNEQFF.

The chain combines TRBV24-1 with TRBJ2-3; 12 bases fit TRBD2. V lost 3 bases, J lost 2 bases, and 14 bases stayed unmatched. This CDR3 region has 20 residues. CDR1 is KGHDR, CDR2 SFDVKD, per germline. CDR3: CATSDRRLAGASGHTDTQYF. For the CDR3, the DNA is TGTGCCACCAGTGATCGCAGACTAGCGGGAGCCTCCGGACACACAGATACGCAGTATTTT.

The chain uses TRBV5-6 and TRBJ2-5; 7 bases agree with TRBD2. V was clipped by 2 bases and J by 4 bases; unmatched bases: 8. CDR1 and CDR2 from the germline V gene are SGHDT and YYEEEE. The CDR3 runs 15 residues. The CDR3 DNA reads TGTGCCAGCAGCTTAAGCGGCAGGGAGGGAGAGACCCAGTACTTC. It encodes CASSLSGREGETQYF.

The V and J genes are TRBV6-5 and TRBJ2-5, with 10 bases that match TRBD2. Germline-derived CDR1 and CDR2 are MNHEY and SVGAGI. V shed 4 bases, J shed 6 bases, and the junction held 8 bases outside the gene matches. The CDR3 is made up of 15 amino acids. DNA for the CDR3: TGTGCCAGCAGTTCCAGCGGGGGGGCCACAAAGACCCAGTACTTC. Its protein is CASSSSGGATKTQYF.

This chain joins TRBV28 and TRBJ1-1; D gene unclear. CDR1 MDHEN and CDR2 SYDVKM come from the germline V gene. This CDR3 comprises 13 residues. The V end was cut by 5 bases, the J end by 8 bases, with 15 bases between. CDR3 sequence: CASSPPQTREAFF. Here the CDR3 DNA reads TGTGCCAGCAGTCCCCCCCAGACTCGCGAAGCTTTCTTT.

This rearrangement joins TRBV11-2 to TRBJ2-1; possible D gene TRBD1, 6 bases. Trimming left V 5 bases short and J 0 bases short, with 8 bases between. The CDR3 extends over 14 amino acids. The germline V gene encodes CDR1 SGHAT and CDR2 FQNNGV. The CDR3 nucleotides are TGTGCCAGCAGCGCGGACAGCTCCTACAATGAGCAGTTCTTC. This gives the protein CASSADSSYNEQFF.